These 14 T cell receptor beta chains originate from one sample sequenced in a study of blood T cells in healthy people across ages. The second PCR ran roughly 6 to 11 cycles with a sample-barcoded 5' primer and J-beta primers. In TCRdb, the 5' RACE reads were re-called with MiXCR into one record per CDR3 protein. The top ten hold 18% of the sample, which has 550,000 to 700,000 distinct CDR3 sequences, roughly 28% seen once. Sequencing input: blood. These receptors originate from a woman in her 70s in good health.

This clonotype was seen only a few times. The chain is built from TRBV7-9 and TRBJ2-7; D tentatively fits TRBD1 or TRBD2 (5 bases each). V was trimmed by 1 base and J by 0 bases, leaving 13 bases between them. The length of the CDR3 is 16 residues. Germline loops: CDR1 SEHNR, CDR2 FQNEAQ (reference sequence). The CDR3 reads CASSLGRGDSSYEQYF. The DNA of the CDR3 is TGTGCCAGCAGCTTAGGCCGGGGTGACAGCTCCTACGAGCAGTACTTC.

The chain recombines TRBV4-1 with TRBJ2-2; possible D gene TRBD1, 6 bases. With 2 bases removed from V and 4 bases from J, the gap between germline ends came to 11 bases. CDR1 and CDR2 from the germline V gene are MGHRA and YSYEKL. This CDR3 spans 15 amino acids. CDR3 in DNA: TGCGCCAGCAGCCAAACAGGGAGTGGCACCGGGGAGCTGTTTTTT. Translation: CASSQTGSGTGELFF.

This clonotype was seen more than once but under ten times. The chain uses TRBV3-1 and TRBJ2-5; D not resolved. The J call is in doubt because the DNA end fits TRBJ2-1 better. The CDR3 is 12 amino acids. Germline loops: CDR1 LGHDT, CDR2 YNNKEL (reference sequence). The chain's CDR3 is CASSRRIDEQFF. In DNA form, the CDR3 reads TGTGCCAGCAGCCGGCGGATTGATGAGCAGTTCTTC.

The chain recombines TRBV6-6 with TRBJ2-7; TRBD1 matches at 8 bases. From germline, CDR1 is MNHNY and CDR2 SVGAGI (reference sequence). J was trimmed by 6 bases and V by 5 bases; bases with no gene match: 6. There are 13 residues in the CDR3. The CDR3 sequence: CASSHRQGLEQYF. DNA for the CDR3: TGTGCCAGCAGTCACAGACAGGGGCTCGAGCAGTACTTC.

The rearrangement uses TRBV5-6 and TRBJ2-1, with D hard to call. The CDR3 is 14 amino acids. Germline V gene sequence: CDR1 SGHDT, CDR2 YYEEEE. V was trimmed by 5 bases and J by 5 bases, leaving 14 bases between them. CDR3 sequence reads: CASRYTVNHNEQFF. CDR3 DNA: TGTGCCAGCAGATATACAGTGAATCACAATGAGCAGTTCTTC.

This clonotype has only a few counts. This chain links TRBV3-1 with TRBJ1-2; maybe TRBD1 (6 bases). CDR3 length: 15 residues. With 4 bases removed from V and 4 bases from J, the gap between germline ends came to 16 bases. The germline V gene encodes CDR1 LGHDT and CDR2 YNNKEL (reference sequence). The CDR3 bases are TGTGCCAGCAGCCCCCGGGACAAGCCCTCCTATGGCTACACCTTC. The encoded protein is CASSPRDKPSYGYTF.

About this clonotype itself: The junction shows a germline mismatch at one end, possibly a read error. This chain links TRBV7-9 with TRBJ1-2; maybe TRBD1 (5 bases). The CDR3 length is 12 residues. The germline V gene has CDR1 SEHNR and CDR2 FQNEAQ (reference sequence). This CDR3 reads CASSSTIIDSRF. In nucleotides, the CDR3 is TGTGCCAGCAGCTCCACTATCATTGACAGCCGCTTC.

The CDR3 loop is CASTPGTGDLSGYTF. DNA for the CDR3: TGTGCCAGCACCCCGGGGACAGGGGACCTCTCCGGCTACACCTTC. The genes are TRBV7-9 and TRBJ1-2, with 10 nucleotides matching TRBD1. Trimming cost V 7 bases and J 8 bases; bases outside gene matches: 13. The CDR3 runs to 15 residues. The germline CDR1 and CDR2 sequences are SEHNR and FQNEAQ (reference sequence).

This clonotype was seen just once. The chain's CDR3 is CASKRGSQETQYF. DNA of the CDR3: TGTGCCAGCAAACGGGGGTCTCAAGAGACCCAGTACTTC. The J gene is TRBJ2-5, the V gene TRBV7-2; D is perhaps TRBD2 (6 bases). Per germline, CDR1 SGHTA and CDR2 FQGNSA. Trimming took off 7 bases at V and 2 bases at J, with 11 bases between the two ends. The CDR3 loop spans 13 amino acids.

The chain couples TRBV12-3 or TRBV12-4 to TRBJ2-7, with D possibly TRBD1 on 5 matching bases. This CDR3 is built from 14 residues. Trimming removed 2 bases at V and 1 base at J, with 9 bases between. CDR3 sequence (DNA): TGTGCCAGCAGTTTACCCCCAGGGTCCTACGAGCAGTACTTC. This translates into CASSLPPGSYEQYF.

This clonotype turned up a few times. V usage is TRBV18 and J usage is TRBJ1-4; possibly TRBD1 for D (6 bases). Trimming took off 3 bases at V and 7 bases at J, with 9 bases between the two ends. CDR1 is KGHSH and CDR2 is LQKENI in the germline V gene. The CDR3 contains 13 residues. CDR3 DNA sequence: TGTGCCAGCTCACCGAGGACAGTTGAAAAACTGTTTTTT. Translating it yields CASSPRTVEKLFF. The full variable domain, its missing parts supplied by reference TRBV18 and TRBJ1-4, is NAGVMQNPRHLVRRRGQEARLRCSPMKGHSHVYWYRQLPEEGLKFMVYLQKENIIDESGMPKERFSAEFPKEGPSILRIQQVVRGDSAAYFCASSPRTVEKLFFGSGTQLSVL.

The chain couples TRBV7-9 to TRBJ2-2; D gene uncertain. The CDR3 runs 13 residues. Trimming removed 0 bases at V and 6 bases at J, with 5 bases between. Looked up from germline, CDR1 is SEHNR and CDR2 is FQNEAQ (reference sequence). The CDR3 region has the DNA TGTGCCAGCAGCTTAGCGATACCCGGGGAGCTGTTTTTT. This encodes CASSLAIPGELFF.

Only a few counts were recorded for this clonotype. The chain couples TRBV12-3 or TRBV12-4 to TRBJ1-1; the match to TRBD1 covers 7 bases. The CDR3 is made up of 13 amino acids. J lost 4 bases, V lost 6 bases, and 5 bases had no gene match. The CDR3 loop reads CASRWGQRTEAFF. For the CDR3, the DNA is TGTGCCAGCAGGTGGGGACAGCGCACTGAAGCTTTCTTT.

This chain joins TRBV20-1 and TRBJ2-7; weak D call: TRBD2 (5 bases). CDR1 is DFQATT and CDR2 is SNEGSKA in the germline V gene (reference sequence). The V end lost 6 bases, the J end lost 0 bases, and 21 bases lay between the germline ends. This CDR3 is built from 16 residues. The DNA of the CDR3 is TGCAGTGCCCCAGAGGTTGGACGTGGGAGCTCCTACGAGCAGTACTTC. It codes for CSAPEVGRGSSYEQYF.